In this sample, the clone carrying this T cell receptor beta chain turned up once. This record comes from a study of blood T cell repertoires in COVID-19. Produced via immunoSEQ multiplex PCR; TCRdb's table is partial and in-frame only. The table shows about 290,000 clones, with roughly 91% occurring only once. The CDR3 has 13 amino acids. The ends lost 5 bases at V and 8 bases at J; junction bases unmatched: 6. Germline lookup yields CDR1 MNHEY and CDR2 SMNVEV (reference sequence). The rearrangement joins TRBV27 to TRBJ1-2, with 9 positions matching TRBD1. Sequenced: peripheral blood. The source is a woman aged 25 to 45 with COVID-19, enrolled during active disease. The CDR3 DNA reads as TGTGCCAGCAGTCCGGGACAGGGTAGGGGCTACACCTTC. Protein: CASSPGQGRGYTF.